These 21 T cell receptor beta chains originate from one sample sequenced in a study of cytomegalovirus exposure and HLA in healthy donors. The protocol was immunoSEQ multiplex PCR, while the TCRdb copy is restricted to in-frame clones and leaves out a portion. The sample includes about 200,000 clones, 80% to 90% of them seen just once. Sequencing used PBMCs. These receptor sequences come from a woman in her twenties or thirties in good health and CMV-seropositive.

The rearrangement uses TRBV5-1 and TRBJ1-1; D perhaps matches TRBD1 (6 bases). The CDR3 runs 13 residues. V lost 5 bases and J 1 base, leaving 9 bases between the germline ends. The germline V gene has CDR1 SGHRS and CDR2 YFSETQ. In DNA, the CDR3 is TGCGCCAGCAGTGGGGGGGCGAACACTGAAGCTTTCTTT. Its translation: CASSGGANTEAFF.

The rearrangement joins TRBV6-1 to TRBJ2-7, with D perhaps matching TRBD1 (5 bases). This CDR3 spans 16 amino acids. CDR1 and CDR2 (germline): MNHNS, SASEGT. Deletions cut 3 bases from V and 4 bases from J, with 19 bases between. The CDR3 sequence: CASSDARGSIGYEQYF. CDR3 nucleotide sequence: TGTGCCAGCAGTGATGCTAGGGGTAGCATAGGGTACGAGCAGTACTTC.

The chain couples TRBV30 to TRBJ2-1, with 7 nucleotides matching TRBD2. Per the germline V gene, CDR1 is GTSNPN and CDR2 is SVGIG (reference sequence). The CDR3 runs to 15 residues. The trim removed 0 bases at V and 4 bases at J, leaving 6 bases unmatched. The CDR3 is CAWSVLTGGYNEQFF. CDR3 bases: TGTGCCTGGAGTGTACTGACGGGAGGTTACAATGAGCAGTTCTTC.

The chain links TRBV5-6 to TRBJ2-1; D may be TRBD2 (6 bases). Germline V gene data show CDR1 as SGHDT and CDR2 as YYEEEE. This CDR3 contains 14 residues. V lost 6 bases to trimming and J lost 5 bases, with 15 bases between them. CDR3 sequence (DNA): TGTGCCAGCACCTTTATCGCGGGGAACAATGAGCAGTTCTTC. Translated: CASTFIAGNNEQFF.

The rearrangement uses TRBV16 and TRBJ1-4; D remains unclear. The CDR3 is 14 residues long. Germline lookup yields CDR1 KGHSY and CDR2 FQNENV. V was shortened by 4 bases and J by 7 bases, with 13 bases between the two germline ends. This CDR3 is CASSPTAVLEKLFF. CDR3 DNA: TGTGCCAGCAGCCCTACGGCGGTTCTTGAAAAACTGTTTTTT.

CDR3 bases: TGCGCCAGCAGCTCGGCGGAGACAGGGTCCCTCGAGCAGTACTTC. It is translated as CASSSAETGSLEQYF. The chain uses TRBV5-1 and TRBJ2-7, with TRBD1 matching over 7 bases. Germline-derived CDR1 and CDR2 are SGHRS and YFSETQ. The CDR3 totals 15 residues. Trimming removed 3 bases from V and 6 bases from J; junction bases left unmatched: 12.

This clone came up once. This chain links TRBV2 with TRBJ1-2; D is undetermined. Germline assignment: CDR1 SNHLY and CDR2 FYNNEI. The V gene lost 3 bases and the J gene lost 4 bases, with 12 bases spanning the gap. The CDR3 consists of 14 residues. CDR3 amino acids: CASSEDGVGYGYTF. CDR3 DNA sequence: TGTGCCAGCAGTGAGGACGGGGTGGGCTATGGCTACACCTTC.

The chain uses TRBV2 and TRBJ2-3; TRBD1 aligns across 7 bases. V lost 6 bases and J lost 2; bases outside the gene matches: 8. Germline-derived CDR1 and CDR2 are SNHLY and FYNNEI. CDR3 length: 15 residues. This CDR3 is CASREDRSFTDTQYF. DNA of the CDR3: TGTGCCAGCAGAGAGGACAGGTCTTTCACAGATACGCAGTATTTT.

This chain connects TRBV30 to TRBJ1-5, with TRBD1 matching 9 bases. The V and J ends lost 3 bases and 7 bases, in that order; junction bases with no gene match: 10. This CDR3 region has 15 residues. Germline V gene sequence: CDR1 GTSNPN, CDR2 SVGIG (reference sequence). CDR3 DNA sequence: TGTGCCTGGAGGCCAACGGGACAGGGCAGGCAGCCCCAGCATTTT. This translates into CAWRPTGQGRQPQHF.

The V call is TRBV2, the J call TRBJ2-7; TRBD1 matches at 7 bases. The V gene end was trimmed by 6 bases and the J gene end by 2 bases; junction bases not matched to a gene: 10. CDR1 SNHLY and CDR2 FYNNEI come from the germline V gene. The CDR3 runs 15 residues. Here the CDR3 reads CASRRGSGTAYEQYF. In DNA, the CDR3 is TGTGCCAGCAGGAGAGGGTCCGGGACAGCCTACGAGCAGTACTTC.

CDR3 sequence (DNA): TGTGCCAGCAGTGATTCGGTTGAGCAGTTCTTC. Amino acid sequence: CASSDSVEQFF. The V call is TRBV2, the J call TRBJ2-1; D is unclear. With 3 bases removed from V and 9 bases from J, the gap between germline ends came to 6 bases. Germline-derived CDR1 and CDR2 are SNHLY and FYNNEI. The CDR3 length is 11 residues.

This rearrangement joins TRBV19 to TRBJ1-2; the match to TRBD1 covers 7 bases. CDR3 length: 13 residues. Germline CDR1 LNHDA, CDR2 SQIVND (reference sequence). With 5 bases clipped from V and 5 bases from J, the junction kept 5 bases outside the gene matches. The CDR3 sequence: CASSFRDRYGYTF. The CDR3 DNA sequence: TGTGCCAGTAGTTTCCGGGACAGATATGGCTACACCTTC.

V and J are TRBV5-1 and TRBJ1-1, with D hard to call. Trimming took off 0 bases at V and 7 bases at J, with 10 bases between the two ends. The CDR3 sequence is 13 residues long. Germline CDR1 is SGHRS and CDR2 is YFSETQ. CDR3 in amino acids: CASSLGFRSEAFF. CDR3 DNA: TGCGCCAGCAGCTTGGGCTTTAGGAGTGAAGCTTTCTTT.

This chain joins TRBV5-6 and TRBJ2-1; 8 bases are a match to TRBD2. Trimming removed 0 bases from V and 3 bases from J; junction bases left unmatched: 2. CDR3 length: 15 amino acids. CDR1 and CDR2 (germline): SGHDT, YYEEEE. The CDR3 is CASSLELADYNEQFF. Written as DNA, the CDR3 is TGTGCCAGCAGCTTGGAACTAGCGGACTACAATGAGCAGTTCTTC.

The rearrangement links TRBV5-1 to TRBJ2-7; 9 nucleotides line up with TRBD2. J lost 2 bases, V lost 5 bases, and 11 bases had no gene match. CDR1 is SGHRS, CDR2 YFSETQ, per germline. The CDR3 has 16 residues. The CDR3 protein is CASRLLAGSGTYEQYF. The DNA of the CDR3 is TGCGCCAGCAGGCTACTAGCGGGCTCCGGAACCTACGAGCAGTACTTC.

The CDR3 DNA reads TGCAGCGTCAGCAGGGACCAAGAGACCCAGTACTTC. Its translation is CSVSRDQETQYF. V and J are TRBV29-1 and TRBJ2-5; the D gene is possibly TRBD1 (5 bases). Germline-derived CDR1 and CDR2 are SQVTM and ANQGSEA. The CDR3 has 12 residues. Trimming cost V 6 bases and J 0 bases, with 8 bases left between them.

The gene calls are TRBV6-5 and TRBJ2-7; D is possibly TRBD1 (6 bases). Per the germline V gene, CDR1 is MNHEY and CDR2 is SVGAGI. V lost 6 bases and J 6 bases, leaving 18 bases between the germline ends. The CDR3 covers 14 residues. CDR3 residues: CASSRSSQGREQYF. The DNA for the CDR3 is TGTGCCAGCAGCCGCAGTAGTCAGGGGCGCGAGCAGTACTTC.

The J gene is TRBJ2-2, the V gene TRBV12-5; D remains unclear. Trimming shortened V by 2 bases and J by 2 bases, and 6 bases separated the two germline ends. This CDR3 comprises 14 residues. Germline V gene data show CDR1 as LGHNT and CDR2 as FRNRAP. The CDR3 coding sequence is TGTGCTAGTGGTTTGTATGGCAACACCGGGGAGCTGTTTTTT. Translation gives CASGLYGNTGELFF.

V usage is TRBV7-8 and J usage is TRBJ2-1; 7 bases are a match to TRBD2. The germline gives CDR1 SGHVS, CDR2 FQNEAQ. The CDR3 consists of 15 residues. Trimming at V came to 7 bases and at J to 0 bases, leaving 6 bases not matched to a gene. The DNA for the CDR3 is TGTGCCAGCAAAAAACTAGCGAGCTCCTACAATGAGCAGTTCTTC. It translates to CASKKLASSYNEQFF.

The chain couples TRBV4-1 to TRBJ1-1, with TRBD1 matching 10 bases. With V trimmed by 1 base and J by 6 bases, 2 bases remained unmatched. This CDR3 is 14 amino acids long. The germline gives CDR1 MGHRA, CDR2 YSYEKL. CDR3 DNA: TGCGCCAGCAGCCAAGGGGACAGGGGCGCTGAAGCTTTCTTT. This encodes CASSQGDRGAEAFF.

The chain carries TRBV6-5 and TRBJ1-2; TRBD1 aligns across 8 bases. The CDR3 runs to 14 residues. V shed 6 bases, J shed 4 bases, and the junction held 7 bases outside the gene matches. Germline V gives CDR1 MNHEY, CDR2 SVGAGI. For the CDR3, the DNA is TGTGCCAGCAGACGAGGACAGGGCGGCTATGGCTACACCTTC. As protein: CASRRGQGGYGYTF.